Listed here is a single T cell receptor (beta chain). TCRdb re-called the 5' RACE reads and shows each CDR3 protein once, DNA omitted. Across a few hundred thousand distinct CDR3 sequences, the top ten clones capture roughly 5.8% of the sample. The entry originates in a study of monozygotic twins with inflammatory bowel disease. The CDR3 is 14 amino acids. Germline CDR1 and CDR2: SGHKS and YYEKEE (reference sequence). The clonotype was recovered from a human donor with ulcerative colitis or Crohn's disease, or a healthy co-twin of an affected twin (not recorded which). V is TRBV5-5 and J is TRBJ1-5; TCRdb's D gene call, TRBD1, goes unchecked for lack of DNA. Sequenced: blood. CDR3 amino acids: CASQRGLSNQPQHF. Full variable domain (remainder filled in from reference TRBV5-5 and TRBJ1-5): DAGVTQSPTHLIKTRGQQVTLRCSPISGHKSVSWYQQVLGQGPQFIFQYYEKEERGRGNFPDRFSARQFPNYSSELNVNALLLGDSALYLCASQRGLSNQPQHFGDGTRLSIL.